This TCR beta chain was identified in a study of post-analysis software for immune sequencing data. Trimming shortened V by 8 bases and J by 5 bases, and 25 bases separated the two germline ends. This CDR3 contains 16 residues. CDR1 SNHLY and CDR2 FYNNEI come from the germline V gene. Findings and limits, study-wide: In patients, TRBV5-6, TRBV5-1 and TRBV20-1 belonged to 4 or 5 TRBV segments found more frequently than in controls. Comparison with controls showed significantly lower normalized Chao1 diversity in multiple sclerosis patients.

This clonotype was observed a handful of times. What it binds is not known. Built from TCR beta cDNA, the libraries had unique molecular identifiers in them. TCRdb called the PCR reads again in MiXCR, with one record for every CDR3 protein. The sample yields 450,000 to 650,000 distinct CDR3 sequences, 44% seen once. The sequenced material came from blood. The J gene is TRBJ2-7, the V gene TRBV2, with a tentative D call TRBD2 (5 bases). This clonotype was sampled from a girl between 5 and 17 years old with multiple sclerosis. The CDR3 DNA reads as TGTGCCAGCGATAGCGTAAATTGGGGTGAGGCGAACGAGCAGTACTTC. It encodes CASDSVNWGEANEQYF.